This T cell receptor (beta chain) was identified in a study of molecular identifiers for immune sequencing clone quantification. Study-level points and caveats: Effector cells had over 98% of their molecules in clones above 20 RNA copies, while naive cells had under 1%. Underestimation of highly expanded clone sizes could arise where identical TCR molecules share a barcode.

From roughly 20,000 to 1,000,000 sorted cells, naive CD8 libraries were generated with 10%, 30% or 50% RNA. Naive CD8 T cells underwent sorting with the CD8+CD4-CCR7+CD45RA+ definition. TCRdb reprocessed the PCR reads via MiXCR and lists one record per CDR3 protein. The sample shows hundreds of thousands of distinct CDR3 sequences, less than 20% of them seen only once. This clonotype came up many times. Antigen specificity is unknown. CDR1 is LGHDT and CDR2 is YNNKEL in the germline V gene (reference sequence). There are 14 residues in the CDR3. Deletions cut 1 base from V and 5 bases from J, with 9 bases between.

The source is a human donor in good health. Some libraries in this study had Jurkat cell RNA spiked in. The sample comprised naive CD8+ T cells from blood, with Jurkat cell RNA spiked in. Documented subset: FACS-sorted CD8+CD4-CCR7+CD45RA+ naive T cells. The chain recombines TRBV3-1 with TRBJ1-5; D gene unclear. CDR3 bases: TGTGCCAGCAGCCAAGGGAGCTCTGATCAGCCCCAGCATTTT. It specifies CASSQGSSDQPQHF. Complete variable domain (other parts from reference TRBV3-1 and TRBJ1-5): DTAVSQTPKYLVTQMGNDKSIKCEQNLGHDTMYWYKQDSKKFLKIMFSYNNKELIINETVPNRFSPKSPDKAHLNLHINSLELGDSAVYFCASSQGSSDQPQHFGDGTRLSIL.